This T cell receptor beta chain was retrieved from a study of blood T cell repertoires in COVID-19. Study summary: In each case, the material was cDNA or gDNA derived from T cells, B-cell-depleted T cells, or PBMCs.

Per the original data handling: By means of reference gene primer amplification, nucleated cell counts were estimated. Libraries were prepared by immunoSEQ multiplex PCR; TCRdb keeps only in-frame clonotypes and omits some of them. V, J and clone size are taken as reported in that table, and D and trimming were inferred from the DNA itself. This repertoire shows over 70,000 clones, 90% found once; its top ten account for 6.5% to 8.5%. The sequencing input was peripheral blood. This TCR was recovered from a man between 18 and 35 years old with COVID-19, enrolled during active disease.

CDR3 in amino acids: CATSDFPRTDEQFF. DNA of the CDR3: TGTGCCACCAGTGATTTCCCCCGGACAGATGAGCAGTTCTTC. The V gene is TRBV24-1, the J gene TRBJ2-1, with D possibly TRBD1 on 6 matching bases. Germline V gene sequence: CDR1 KGHDR, CDR2 SFDVKD. The CDR3 contains 14 residues. V dropped 1 base and J dropped 8 bases, with 11 bases sitting between them.